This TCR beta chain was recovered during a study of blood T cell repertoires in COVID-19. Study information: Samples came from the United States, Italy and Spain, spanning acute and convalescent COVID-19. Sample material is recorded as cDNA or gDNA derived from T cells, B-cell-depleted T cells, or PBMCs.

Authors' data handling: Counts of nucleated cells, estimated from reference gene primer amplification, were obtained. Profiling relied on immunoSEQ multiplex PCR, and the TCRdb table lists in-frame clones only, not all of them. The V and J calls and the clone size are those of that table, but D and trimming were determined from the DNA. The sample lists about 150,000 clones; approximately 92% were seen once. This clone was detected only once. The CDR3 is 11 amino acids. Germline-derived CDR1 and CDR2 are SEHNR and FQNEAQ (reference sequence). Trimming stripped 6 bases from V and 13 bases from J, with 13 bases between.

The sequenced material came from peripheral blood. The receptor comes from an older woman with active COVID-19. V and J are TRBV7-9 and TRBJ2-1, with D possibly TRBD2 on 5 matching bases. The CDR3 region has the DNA TGTGCCAGCAGTTCGACCCGGGAACAGTTCTTC. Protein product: CASSSTREQFF.